A selection of T cell receptor beta chains follows, all from one sample in a study of CD8 T cells in Susac syndrome. TCRdb re-analysed the immunoSEQ multiplex PCR reads in MiXCR, keeping a single row per CDR3 protein. The table includes about 300,000 distinct CDR3 sequences, approximately 91% detected once. What was sequenced was CD8+ T cells from PBMCs. All receptors come from a human donor with multiple sclerosis. Each CDR3 is given without its conserved first and last residue.

v_gene	j_gene	CDR3aa
TRBV20-1	TRBJ2-2	SAMGKNTGELF
TRBV5-5	TRBJ2-2	ASSTRRDKGTGELF
TRBV6-8	TRBJ1-1	ASRENPGQARNTEAF
TRBV27	TRBJ2-7	ASSLLGNEQY
TRBV9	TRBJ2-7	ASNSGESAYEQY
TRBV20-1	TRBJ2-1	SATSTGTSGNEQF
TRBV11-2	TRBJ2-5	ASSFYRDREETQY
TRBV27	TRBJ1-2	ASSLGRRYGYT
TRBV4-3	TRBJ2-7	ASSQDLGGGSYEQY
TRBV4-1	TRBJ2-2	ASSLDSERQNTGELF
TRBV7-8	TRBJ2-5	ASSLVVVEPQETQY
TRBV6-2/TRBV6-3	TRBJ2-7	ASRPNGGYEQY
TRBV11-2	TRBJ2-3	ASSSARGSASTDTQY
TRBV28	TRBJ1-4	ASSLTGSREKLF
TRBV7-9	TRBJ2-5	ASSLVQGRETQY
TRBV4-3	TRBJ1-1	ASSQDRQWGTEAF
TRBV7-2	TRBJ2-7	ASSLLDGVSYEQY
TRBV7-8	TRBJ1-5	ASKGAASNQPQH
TRBV20-1	TRBJ2-3	KEGAMATDTQY
TRBV10-3	TRBJ2-5	AISESRTRKETQY
TRBV3-1	TRBJ1-1	ASSQSGTEAF
TRBV7-2	TRBJ1-1	ASSFWGAEAF
TRBV13	TRBJ2-7	ASKGTKSPYEQY
TRBV4-3	TRBJ2-2	ASSQDQSYTGELF
TRBV27	TRBJ1-5	ASGWGDQPQH
TRBV6-4	TRBJ2-3	ASSGVAGGPDTQY
TRBV30	TRBJ2-1	AWSAVGLGNEQF